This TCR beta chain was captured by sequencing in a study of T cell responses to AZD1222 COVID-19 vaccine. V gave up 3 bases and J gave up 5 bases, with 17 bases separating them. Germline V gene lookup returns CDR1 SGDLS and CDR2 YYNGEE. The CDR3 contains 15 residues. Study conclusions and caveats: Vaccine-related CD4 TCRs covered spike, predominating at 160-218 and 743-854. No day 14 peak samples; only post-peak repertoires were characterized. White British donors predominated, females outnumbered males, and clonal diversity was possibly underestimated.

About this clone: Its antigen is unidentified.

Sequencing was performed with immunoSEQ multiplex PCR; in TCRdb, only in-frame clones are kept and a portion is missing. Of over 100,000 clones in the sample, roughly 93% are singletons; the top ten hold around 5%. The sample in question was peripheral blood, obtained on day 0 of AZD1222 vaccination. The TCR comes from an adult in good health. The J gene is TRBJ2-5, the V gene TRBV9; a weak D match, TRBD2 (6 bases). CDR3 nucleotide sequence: TGTGCCAGCAGCGCGGCCGGGACTCCAGCGGAGACCCAGTACTTC. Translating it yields CASSAAGTPAETQYF. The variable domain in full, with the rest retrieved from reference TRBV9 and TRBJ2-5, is DSGVTQTPKHLITATGQRVTLRCSPRSGDLSVYWYQQSLDQGLQFLIQYYNGEERAKGNILERFSAQQFPDLHSELNLSSLELGDSALYFCASSAAGTPAETQYFGPGTRLLVL.